These 4 T cell receptor beta chains were sequenced from one sample in a study of blood T cell repertoires in COVID-19. Produced via immunoSEQ multiplex PCR; TCRdb's table is partial and in-frame only. The sample holds 60,000 or so clones, about four fifths seen once. Sequencing was performed on peripheral blood. The receptors shown here come from a human donor in a cohort sampled during active COVID-19.

In its sample, this clone was seen a few times. The chain links TRBV5-1 to TRBJ2-1, with 11 nucleotides matching TRBD2. CDR1 SGHRS and CDR2 YFSETQ come from the germline V gene. The CDR3 is 15 amino acids. The ends lost 4 bases at V and 6 bases at J; junction bases unmatched: 6. The CDR3 sequence is CASSTRLAGSNEQFF. CDR3 sequence (DNA): TGCGCCAGCAGCACTAGACTAGCGGGGTCCAATGAGCAGTTCTTC.

CDR3 residues: CASSSPSGGGYNEQFF. CDR3 sequence (DNA): TGTGCCAGCAGTTCCCCATCTGGGGGCGGCTACAATGAGCAGTTCTTC. The gene calls are TRBV28 and TRBJ2-1, with a possible D match to TRBD1 (6 bases). There are 16 residues in the CDR3. Germline V gene data show CDR1 as MDHEN and CDR2 as SYDVKM. The V and J ends lost 4 bases and 3 bases respectively, with 16 bases between them.

The chain recombines TRBV9 with TRBJ1-1; TRBD1 might be the D (5 bases). V lost 1 base and J lost 4, with 14 bases in between. In germline, CDR1 is SGDLS, CDR2 YYNGEE. The CDR3 is 15 amino acids. DNA for the CDR3: TGTGCCAGCAGCGTAAGGGGCGGAGACGGCACTGAAGCTTTCTTT. This codes for CASSVRGGDGTEAFF.

This clone has just one count. V usage is TRBV2 and J usage is TRBJ2-2; TRBD2 is a possible D gene (5 bases). CDR3 length: 14 amino acids. Trimming shortened V by 6 bases and J by 5 bases, and 13 bases separated the two germline ends. Looked up from germline, CDR1 is SNHLY and CDR2 is FYNNEI. CDR3 nucleotides: TGTGCCAGCAGCGCGGACCGACTAACCGGGGAGCTGTTTTTT. The encoded protein is CASSADRLTGELFF. The full variable domain, completed using reference TRBV2 and TRBJ2-2, is EPEVTQTPSHQVTQMGQEVILRCVPISNHLYFYWYRQILGQKVEFLVSFYNNEISEKSEIFDDQFSVERPDGSNFTLKIRSTKLEDSAMYFCASSADRLTGELFFGEGSRLTVL.